These 6 T cell receptor beta chains came from one sample sequenced in a study of human T cells and chemical hapten exposure. Via MiXCR, TCRdb re-called the RACE reads, giving one row per CDR3 protein. The sample consists of some 400,000 distinct CDR3 sequences, around 5.5% of them appearing once. Sample time point: pre-sensitization, week 0. Treatment described: therapeutic diphenylcyclopropenone sensitization with weekly scalp DPC. The starting material was whole blood, obtained in connection with sensitization to the hapten diphenylcyclopropenone (DPC). Receptors originate from a woman between 50 and 59 years old with alopecia areata. Some clones in this sample may be carry-over from other donors' samples.

This clonotype was seen ten or more times. V gene TRBV5-6 combines with J gene TRBJ2-7, with D perhaps matching TRBD2 (5 bases). The germline CDR1 and CDR2 sequences are SGHDT and YYEEEE. Trimming took off 4 bases at V and 8 bases at J, with 22 bases between the two ends. The CDR3 sequence is 15 residues long. This CDR3 reads CASSPGVGVTPQQYF. The CDR3 DNA is TGTGCCAGCAGCCCCGGGGTGGGTGTCACACCCCAGCAGTACTTC.

This clonotype occurred a few times. V is TRBV12-3 or TRBV12-4 and J is TRBJ2-7; D gene ambiguous. Trimming stripped 4 bases from V and 3 bases from J, with 16 bases between. The CDR3 has 15 residues. CDR3 nucleotides: TGTGCCAGCAGTTCCCGGGCAGTTGGGGTCTACGAGCAGTACTTC. This encodes CASSSRAVGVYEQYF.

This clonotype came up many times. This chain uses TRBV6-5 with TRBJ2-5; D is perhaps TRBD1 or TRBD2 (6 bases each). The CDR3 sequence is 14 residues long. V lost 7 bases, J lost 5 bases, and 17 bases lay in between. CDR1 and CDR2 from the germline V gene are MNHEY and SVGAGI. The CDR3 nucleotides are TGTGCCAGCATATCCCGGCAGGGGACTGAGACCCAGTACTTC. It translates to CASISRQGTETQYF.

This clonotype showed up just a few times. The V gene is TRBV6-6, the J gene TRBJ2-3, with a possible D match to TRBD2 (5 bases). The germline V gene encodes CDR1 MNHNY and CDR2 SVGAGI (reference sequence). V was pared by 11 bases and J by 5 bases, with 11 bases between. CDR3 length equals 11 residues. The CDR3 spells CASCRGDTQYF. For the CDR3, the DNA is TGTGCCTCTTGCCGGGGAGATACGCAGTATTTT.

This clonotype was picked up a small number of times. The V gene is TRBV5-4, the J gene TRBJ2-3, with 7 nucleotides matching TRBD1. CDR3 size: 18 residues. With 2 bases clipped from V and 2 bases from J, the junction kept 14 bases outside the gene matches. Germline V gives CDR1 SGHNT, CDR2 YYREEE (reference sequence). This chain's CDR3 is CASSFILRDRENTDTQYF. The CDR3 DNA follows: TGTGCCAGCAGCTTTATCCTTCGGGACAGAGAAAACACAGATACGCAGTATTTT.

The chain couples TRBV28 to TRBJ2-1, with D perhaps TRBD2 (6 bases). Germline lookup yields CDR1 MDHEN and CDR2 SYDVKM. The CDR3 totals 13 residues. V was cut by 5 bases and J by 2 bases, with 7 bases left in between. CDR3 protein: CASSPGAYNEQFF. CDR3 DNA sequence: TGTGCCAGCAGTCCGGGGGCCTACAATGAGCAGTTCTTC.